This TCR beta chain was captured in a study of blood T cell repertoires in COVID-19. At the level of the study: Sites in the United States, Italy and Spain provided acute and convalescent COVID-19 samples.

The V and J ends lost 6 bases and 0 bases respectively, with 14 bases between them. The CDR3 runs to 16 residues. Germline loops: CDR1 KGHSH, CDR2 LQKENI. Clones were read by immunoSEQ multiplex PCR, and TCRdb kept only the in-frame ones, dropping some. The sample gives 150,000 to 200,000 clones, 78% of which show up once; 17% is in the top ten. The sequence came from a woman aged 45-60 years who had recovered from COVID-19. Input material: PBMCs or T cells enriched from blood (not recorded which). The chain carries TRBV18 and TRBJ2-2; the D gene is possibly TRBD2 (6 bases). The CDR3 sequence: CASSQTGGANTGELFF. The CDR3 DNA reads TGTGCCAGCTCGCAGACCGGAGGGGCGAACACCGGGGAGCTGTTTTTT.